This section outlines one TCR beta chain sequence together with its context. The antigen is undetermined. The PCR contained 60 Vbeta and 13 Jbeta primers. The repertoire was sequenced with immunoSEQ multiplex PCR; TCRdb's copy has only in-frame clones and lacks some. The sample lists 85,000 to 100,000 clones, around four fifths occurring once. In germline, CDR1 is SGDLS, CDR2 YYNGEE. This CDR3 is 15 amino acids long. The trim removed 0 bases at V and 4 bases at J, leaving 4 bases unmatched. The data are from a study of cytomegalovirus exposure and HLA in healthy donors. Overall study findings and caveats: TRBV6-2, TRBV6-3 and other indistinguishable V segments were excluded.

The source material was PBMCs. The clonotype was recovered from a middle-aged man in good health and CMV-seropositive. The chain carries TRBV9 and TRBJ2-1, with 7 bases that match TRBD2. Written as DNA, the CDR3 is TGTGCCAGCAGCGTAGGTGGGGGGGAATACAATGAGCAGTTCTTC. This codes for CASSVGGGEYNEQFF.